This passage covers 20 T cell receptor beta chains from one sample sequenced in a study of blood T cell repertoires in COVID-19. Sequencing was performed with immunoSEQ multiplex PCR; in TCRdb, only in-frame clones are kept and a portion is missing. The sample lists roughly 100,000 clones, approximately 80% occurring once. Sequencing was performed on peripheral blood. These receptors all stem from a woman of 80 years or more with acute or convalescent COVID-19.

This clone was seen a handful of times. This chain connects TRBV24-1 to TRBJ2-3; 7 bases are shared with TRBD1. From germline, CDR1 is KGHDR and CDR2 SFDVKD. This CDR3 comprises 16 residues. Trimming at V came to 3 bases and at J to 3 bases, leaving 8 bases not matched to a gene. The CDR3: CATSDRGGAGTDTQYF. The CDR3 region has the DNA TGTGCCACCAGTGATCGAGGGGGCGCAGGGACAGATACGCAGTATTTT.

The chain carries TRBV4-3 and TRBJ2-3; 7 positions match TRBD1. V gave up 0 bases and J gave up 3 bases; unmatched junction bases: 9. CDR3 length equals 17 residues. CDR1 and CDR2 (germline): LGHNA, YSLEER. This chain's CDR3 is CASSQDKTGVPTDTQYF. The CDR3, as DNA: TGCGCCAGCAGCCAAGATAAAACAGGGGTTCCTACAGATACGCAGTATTTT.

The chain carries TRBV30 and TRBJ1-2, with TRBD1 matching 7 bases. Unmatched junction bases numbered 11, after V lost 2 bases and J lost 8 bases. The CDR3 consists of 14 residues. Looked up from germline, CDR1 is GTSNPN and CDR2 is SVGIG (reference sequence). The CDR3 coding sequence is TGTGCCTGGAGTCTTATGACCGGGACAGAAGGCTACACCTTC. Amino acids: CAWSLMTGTEGYTF.

This sequence joins TRBV21-1 and TRBJ2-5; the DNA was not compared with TRBD1, the D call given in the table. TRBV21-1 is a pseudogene segment. This CDR3 is 12 amino acids long. CDR3 in amino acids: CASTTGEETQYF. The CDR3 coding sequence is TGTGCCAGCACGACAGGGGAGGAGACCCAGTACTTC.

V usage is TRBV7-2 and J usage is TRBJ2-2, with 11 bases aligning to TRBD2. Losses at the gene ends were 3 bases for V and 4 bases for J; bases not matched to a gene: 4. The CDR3 length is 16 residues. CDR1 and CDR2 from the germline V gene are SGHTA and FQGNSA. This chain's CDR3 is CASSLMGLAATGELFF. The CDR3 nucleotides are TGTGCCAGCAGCTTGATGGGACTAGCGGCCACCGGGGAGCTGTTTTTT.

The chain links TRBV6-5 to TRBJ2-5; 12 bases fit TRBD2. V shed 8 bases, J shed 5 bases, and the junction held 3 bases outside the gene matches. Germline CDR1 MNHEY, CDR2 SVGAGI. The length of the CDR3 is 13 residues. The CDR3 loop is CASLLAGGETQYF. The CDR3 nucleotides are TGTGCCAGCCTACTAGCGGGAGGCGAGACCCAGTACTTC.

This clone showed up just once. The chain joins TRBV6-5 to TRBJ2-3; 8 bases map to TRBD1. V lost 2 bases and J lost 2; bases outside the gene matches: 3. Germline CDR1 is MNHEY and CDR2 is SVGAGI. CDR3 length equals 15 residues. CDR3 in DNA: TGTGCCAGCAGTTACCGGACAGGGAACACAGATACGCAGTATTTT. It yields the protein CASSYRTGNTDTQYF.

The CDR3 sequence: CASSSPRLAPTQYF. In nucleotides, the CDR3 is TGTGCCAGCAGTTCGCCACGTTTGGCCCCGACGCAGTATTTT. This sequence joins TRBV28 and TRBJ2-3; D is unclear. V was cut by 4 bases and J by 9 bases, with 17 bases left in between. This CDR3 region has 14 residues. Germline assignment: CDR1 MDHEN and CDR2 SYDVKM.

V is TRBV6-5 and J is TRBJ2-5, with 7 bases that match TRBD2. The CDR3 extends over 14 amino acids. Germline V gene data show CDR1 as MNHEY and CDR2 as SVGAGI. V was pared by 5 bases and J by 2 bases, with 5 bases of the junction left unmatched. The CDR3 is CASSRTRPQETQYF. DNA for the CDR3: TGTGCCAGCAGTAGGACTAGGCCGCAAGAGACCCAGTACTTC.

This clone showed up just a few times. The chain recombines TRBV6-2 or TRBV6-3 with TRBJ2-2; D ambiguous. The CDR3 is 19 residues long. The V end lost 2 bases, the J end lost 0 bases, and 19 bases lay between the germline ends. Germline CDR1 and CDR2: MNHEY and SVGEGT. As DNA, the CDR3 is TGTGCCAGCAGTTACCCCACAGACCCGAGTAACGCGAACACCGGGGAGCTGTTTTTT. This gives the protein CASSYPTDPSNANTGELFF.

V and J are TRBV6-6 and TRBJ2-7; 7 bases are a match to TRBD2. V shed 6 bases, J shed 7 bases, and the junction held 15 bases outside the gene matches. CDR3 length equals 15 residues. Germline CDR1 reads MNHNY; CDR2 reads SVGAGI (reference sequence). Written as DNA, the CDR3 is TGTGCCAGCAGGCATAAGCGGGATGGGCATTGGGAGCAGTACTTC. Translation: CASRHKRDGHWEQYF.

The chain has TRBV4-1 and TRBJ2-1; weak D call: TRBD2 (5 bases). Trimming took 2 bases from V and 2 from J, leaving 7 bases between them. The germline V gene has CDR1 MGHRA and CDR2 YSYEKL. The CDR3 runs 14 residues. CDR3 residues: CASSQPTTYNEQFF. CDR3 sequence (DNA): TGCGCCAGCAGCCAACCGACTACCTACAATGAGCAGTTCTTC.

The chain uses TRBV11-2 and TRBJ2-7; D is unclear. The CDR3 loop spans 12 amino acids. V lost 4 bases to trimming and J lost 6 bases, with 10 bases between them. Looked up from germline, CDR1 is SGHAT and CDR2 is FQNNGV. In DNA form, the CDR3 reads TGTGCCAGCAGCTCAGGCCTGGGCGAGCAGTACTTC. This translates into CASSSGLGEQYF. The full variable domain, completed using reference TRBV11-2 and TRBJ2-7, is EAGVAQSPRYKIIEKRQSVAFWCNPISGHATLYWYQQILGQGPKLLIQFQNNGVVDDSQLPKDRFSAERLKGVDSTLKIQPAKLEDSAVYLCASSSGLGEQYFGPGTRLTVT.

This chain uses TRBV4-1 with TRBJ2-3, with 9 bases lining up with TRBD2. The germline V gene encodes CDR1 MGHRA and CDR2 YSYEKL. After removal of 1 base from V and 4 bases from J, the junction contained 9 bases not matched to a gene. This CDR3 has 17 residues. CDR3 bases: TGCGCCAGCAGCCAAGGAGGGCTAGCGGGAACTGCAGATACGCAGTATTTT. Translation: CASSQGGLAGTADTQYF.

This clone was observed a few times. CDR3: CASNPRGQGAYYGYTF. The CDR3 DNA reads TGTGCCAGCAACCCGCGGGGACAGGGGGCGTACTATGGCTACACCTTC. This chain uses TRBV28 with TRBJ1-2; 12 bases fit TRBD1. The CDR3 is made up of 16 amino acids. The V and J ends lost 7 bases and 3 bases, in that order; junction bases with no gene match: 9. Germline loops: CDR1 MDHEN, CDR2 SYDVKM.

This clone has more than one count but fewer than ten. The V call is TRBV2, the J call TRBJ1-5; D is unresolved. The CDR3 runs to 14 residues. V was clipped by 1 base and J by 3 bases, with 7 bases between them. CDR1 is SNHLY and CDR2 is FYNNEI in the germline V gene. CDR3 bases: TGTGCCAGCAGTGAAGGCGGGTACAATCAGCCCCAGCATTTT. It codes for CASSEGGYNQPQHF.

V usage is TRBV7-8 and J usage is TRBJ2-1, with a possible D match to TRBD2 (6 bases). Germline CDR1 and CDR2: SGHVS and FQNEAQ. The CDR3 runs to 13 residues. V was trimmed by 5 bases and J by 6 bases, leaving 11 bases between them. CDR3 in DNA: TGTGCCAGCAGCCTCGGGACTCTCAATGAGCAGTTCTTC. It codes for CASSLGTLNEQFF.

J is TRBJ1-3 and V is TRBV6-1; tentatively, D is TRBD1 (5 bases). V lost 1 base and J 2 bases, leaving 9 bases between the germline ends. Germline V gene data show CDR1 as MNHNS and CDR2 as SASEGT. This CDR3 is 15 amino acids long. The CDR3 protein is CASSEGGGAGNTIYF. CDR3 DNA sequence: TGTGCCAGCAGTGAAGGCGGGGGTGCTGGAAACACCATATATTTT.

The chain carries TRBV2 and TRBJ1-3; unclear D gene. The CDR3 covers 13 residues. Per germline, CDR1 SNHLY and CDR2 FYNNEI. V shed 3 bases and J shed 4 bases, with 7 bases lying between them. DNA of the CDR3: TGTGCCAGCAGTGACACGGAGGGAAACACCATATATTTT. Its translation is CASSDTEGNTIYF.

This chain joins TRBV5-6 and TRBJ1-2; TRBD1 matches at 7 bases. Germline V gene sequence: CDR1 SGHDT, CDR2 YYEEEE. Germline trimming cut 0 bases from V and 7 bases from J; bases unmatched to any gene: 3. The CDR3 has 13 amino acids. CDR3 sequence (DNA): TGTGCCAGCAGCTTGGCGCGACAGGGTGGCTACACCTTC. Protein product: CASSLARQGGYTF.